One TCR beta chain is described in this entry. The data were taken from a study of blood T cell repertoires in COVID-19. Study summary: The United States, Italy and Spain provided the acute and convalescent COVID-19 samples.

Per the study methods: For nucleated cells, counts were estimated from reference gene primer amplification. Repertoires were generated with immunoSEQ multiplex PCR, while TCRdb's copy carries only in-frame clones and drops some. That table supplies the V and J calls and clone size; D and trimming were determined from the DNA. The table has some 110,000 clones, roughly 89% seen once; the top ten hold about 4%. Which cohort a participant joined came from the clinical history participants gave. Cohort 3 donors counted as recovered after two negative PCRs, clearance, or resolved symptoms. V gave up 4 bases and J gave up 4 bases, with 19 bases separating them. The CDR3 length is 16 residues. The germline gives CDR1 MNHNS, CDR2 SASEGT.

This TCR was sampled from a young woman who had recovered from COVID-19. Sequencing was done on a sample of PBMCs or T cells enriched from blood (not recorded which). The chain couples TRBV6-1 to TRBJ2-5, with D tentatively TRBD1 (5 bases). CDR3 in amino acids: CASSGGRGIRGETQYF. As DNA, the CDR3 is TGTGCCAGCAGTGGAGGTAGGGGAATTCGTGGAGAGACCCAGTACTTC.